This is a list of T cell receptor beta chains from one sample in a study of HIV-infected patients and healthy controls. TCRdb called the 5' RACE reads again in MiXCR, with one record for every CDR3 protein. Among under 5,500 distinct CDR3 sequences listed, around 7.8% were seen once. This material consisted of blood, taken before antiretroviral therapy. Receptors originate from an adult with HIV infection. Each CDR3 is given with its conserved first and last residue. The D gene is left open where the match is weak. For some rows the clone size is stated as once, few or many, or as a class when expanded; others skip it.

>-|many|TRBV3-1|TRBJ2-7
TGTGCCAGCGGCCCTGTCGGGGGGCGGTACGAGCAGTACTTC
CASGPVGGRYEQYF
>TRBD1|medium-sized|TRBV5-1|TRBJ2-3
TGCGCCAGCAGCACAGGGGGCTCAGATACGCAGTATTTT
CASSTGGSDTQYF
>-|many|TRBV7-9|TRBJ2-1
TGTGCCAGCAGCTTACTAGGGGATGAGCAGTTCTTC
CASSLLGDEQFF
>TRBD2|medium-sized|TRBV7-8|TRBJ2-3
TGTGCCAGCAGCCCGGATGTGATAGCGGGGGTGGGTTCTAGCACAGATACGCAGTATTTT
CASSPDVIAGVGSSTDTQYF
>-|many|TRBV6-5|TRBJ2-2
TGTGCCAGCCTAGGGGGGAAACCCACCGGGGAGCTGTTTTTT
CASLGGKPTGELFF
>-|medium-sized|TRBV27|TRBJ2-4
TGTGCCAGTAGGGGTTACGATGTCAAAAACATTCAGTACTTC
CASRGYDVKNIQYF
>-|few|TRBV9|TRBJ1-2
TGTGCCAGCAGCGCCGACAGTGACGATGGCTACACCTTC
CASSADSDDGYTF
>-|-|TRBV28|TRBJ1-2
TGTGCCGGCAGTTTCCCTGGGGGACGGGACTATGGCTACACCTTC
CAGSFPGGRDYGYTF
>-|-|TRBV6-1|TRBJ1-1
TGTGCCAGCAGTGCCAGAATCGCCACTGAAGCTTTCTTT
CASSARIATEAFF
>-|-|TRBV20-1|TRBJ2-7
TGCAGTGCTAGAGGGGGCTCGTGGTACGAGCAGTACTTC
CSARGGSWYEQYF
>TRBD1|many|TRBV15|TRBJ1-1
TGTGCCACCAGCAAATCAGGGGGCGCGGGCACTGAAGCTTTCTTT
CATSKSGGAGTEAFF
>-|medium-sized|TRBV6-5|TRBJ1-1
TGTGCCAGCAGTTTCGGACGGAACATGAACACTGAAGCTTTCTTT
CASSFGRNMNTEAFF
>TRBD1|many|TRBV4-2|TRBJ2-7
TGTGCCAGCAGCCAGACAGGGGCTGAGCAGTACTTC
CASSQTGAEQYF
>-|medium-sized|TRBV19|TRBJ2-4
TGTGCCAGTAGTATGGCTGGGGATAACGACATTCAGTACTTC
CASSMAGDNDIQYF
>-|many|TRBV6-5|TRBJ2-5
TGTGCCAGCAGCCGTAAAGGACCGAAAGGGGGAGAGACCCAGTACTTC
CASSRKGPKGGETQYF
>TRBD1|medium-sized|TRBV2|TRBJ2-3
TGTGCCAGCAGCCGGGACAGTGACACAGATACGCAGTATTTT
CASSRDSDTDTQYF
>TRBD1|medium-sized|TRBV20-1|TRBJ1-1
TGCAGTGCTAGAGCGGGACAGGGGGCTCGCACTGAAGCTTTCTTT
CSARAGQGARTEAFF